This T cell receptor (beta chain) was retrieved from a study of cytomegalovirus exposure and HLA in healthy donors. Whole-study context: The roughly 100 million unique TCR beta sequences, from 150 million to 200 million T cells, were found by an earlier analysis.

Germline CDR1 SEHNR, CDR2 FQNEAQ (reference sequence). The CDR3 sequence is 15 residues long. V shed 2 bases and J 8 bases; nucleotides not matched to a gene: 4. In regard to this clone: Antigen: not known.

Whole-study findings and limits: The authors later linked a missense DCLRE1C variant to TCR beta V- and J-gene trimming. Several of the most significant clusters appeared, in a later analysis, to be linked to common viral pathogens.

Primers for the PCR totalled 60 Vbeta and 13 Jbeta. TCRdb's table, derived via immunoSEQ multiplex PCR, lists solely in-frame clones and lacks some. Of about 150,000 clones in the sample, over 65% are singletons; the top ten hold approximately 1.5%. The chain joins TRBV7-9 to TRBJ2-1; TRBD2 agrees at 12 bases. The origin of this receptor is a woman between 25 and 40 years old in good health and CMV-seropositive. The sequenced sample was PBMCs. CDR3 coding DNA: TGTGCCAGCAGCTTACTAGCGGGAGGGATCGATGAGCAGTTCTTC. The encoded protein is CASSLLAGGIDEQFF.